This entry is about one T cell receptor beta chain. No cognate antigen has been identified for it. Base qualities are missing; no much larger clone stands one base away. The sample's time point label, decoded: cycle 4 day 1 (C4D1), after more than five weeks of nivolumab. Every trial patient had relapsed after autologous stem cell transplantation, and cohorts A, B and C differed in prior brentuximab vedotin exposure. The trial cohort was composed of approximately 60 patients with relapsed/refractory classical Hodgkin lymphoma, for whom complete response, partial response or progressive disease was recorded as best overall response. In the multi-cohort phase II CheckMate 205 trial, trial patients received single-agent nivolumab. Best overall response was determined by an independent review committee according to the 2007 International Working Group response criteria. Trial PBMCs were collected immediately before nivolumab initiation (C1D1) and during therapy at cycle 2 day 1 and cycle 4 day 1. Peripheral blood was collected in 8 mL Vacutainer Cell Preparation Tubes, from which PBMCs were isolated by centrifugation and then cryopreserved.

CDR3 length: 13 amino acids, cysteine to phenylalanine. Only CDR3 DNA is held: 39 bases, read in frame from base 1. A distance of 3 bases separates the germline ends of V and J, which lose 1 base and 5 bases respectively. Per the germline V gene, SGHAT is the CDR1 and FQNNGV is the CDR2. Genomic DNA was extracted with the Qiagen DNeasy kit from unsorted PBMCs and from negatively selected CD4+ and CD8+ fractions. TCR beta CDR3 regions were amplified by immunoSEQ multiplex PCR using primers annealing to V and J segments. A synthetic immune receptor repertoire was used to minimize amplification bias, and remaining bias was computationally removed after sequencing. The authors' pipeline ran thus. Repertoire diversity was quantified as the Shannon entropy index using custom Python scripts. Unsorted, CD4+ and CD8+ repertoires were examined separately, except in combined analyses, for which CD4+ and CD8+ sequences were merged in silico. Clonal expansion was defined as a frequency increase of at least 2-fold after treatment compared with C1D1, and clones undetected at baseline were assigned a pseudocount of 0.5. Clones with 0 or 1 copy at C1D1 were classified as singleton clones, and clones with 2 or more copies were classified as non-singleton clones. By matching protein sequences in sorted samples from the same patient, clones expanded in unsorted samples were annotated as CD4+, CD8+ or unknown. Wilcoxon tests on paired samples were used to test diversity changes from C1D1 to C4D1. TCRdb took this table from immuneACCESS and kept in-frame rearrangements with V and J called. Such tables lack part of the clones; where checked against another copy, unresolved V genes explain under half of the gap, and the rest is unexplained. The V and J calls and clone size are taken from that table; D and trimming were inferred from the DNA. This sample holds around 25,000 clones; about 70% were observed only once. The ten biggest clones cover roughly 30% of the sample.

These data belong to a study of PD-1 blockade in classical Hodgkin lymphoma (dated by TCRdb to about 2020). Context from the whole study: Nivolumab dosing was 3 mg/kg intravenously every 2 weeks, continuing until either disease progression or unacceptable toxicity. To define a peripheral blood immune signature of response to PD-1 blockade in classical Hodgkin lymphoma, the study combined TCR beta sequencing with CyTOF. The study at large found these results: A significant rise by C4D1 was seen in CD4+ but not CD8+ TCR diversity (p=0.0027 vs p=0.16), with the rise being most apparent in complete responders (p=0.02). Trial patients achieving complete response had baseline diversity similar to newly diagnosed patients, whereas partial responders and progressors had significantly lower diversity. The study was restricted to a single clinical trial cohort, and the causes of repertoire differences, possibly disease activity or prior therapy, were left undefined. Baseline TCR diversity was reported to be lower in newly diagnosed patients than in healthy donors, and even lower in relapsed/refractory patients. Lower diversity was seen in patients whose nivolumab began less than 1 year after ASCT, and these patients were left out of later analyses so that immune reconstitution would not confound the results.

This sequence uses TRBV11-2 and TRBJ1-6; the D gene cannot be named for sure. The receptor was isolated from a human donor with classical Hodgkin lymphoma. The sequenced sample was peripheral blood mononuclear cells (PBMCs), obtained before the fourth cycle of nivolumab. The sequenced DNA is TGTGCCAGCAGCTTAGGACATAATTCACCCCTCCACTTT. The encoded protein is CASSLGHNSPLHF.